Below, one T cell receptor beta chain is given with its context. This entry belongs to a study of T cells in tuberculosis. Study in general: Sequenced TCRs come from CD1B-GMM tetramer-binding T cells. IGRA-negative adolescents, IGRA-positive adolescents with latent tuberculosis and adults with active tuberculosis formed this South African cohort.

The V gene's germline CDR1 is SGHRS and CDR2 YFSETQ. The CDR3 consists of 18 residues. V was clipped by 4 bases and J by 2 bases; unmatched bases: 12. Data came from immunoSEQ multiplex PCR; TCRdb stores just in-frame clones and leaves some out. The table has under 40,000 clones, roughly 92% seen once. The V and J genes are TRBV5-1 and TRBJ1-6; 7 bases line up with TRBD1. This clonotype was obtained from a donor aged 10-29 years with latent tuberculosis or without tuberculosis infection. Input material: PBMCs. The CDR3, as DNA: TGCGCCAGCAGCCCCCGAATAAGACAGGGACCCTATAATTCACCCCTCCACTTT. This codes for CASSPRIRQGPYNSPLHF.